One TCR beta chain is described in this entry. The antigen is unknown. It was with 60 Vbeta and 13 Jbeta primers that the PCR ran. In the authors' workflow: An analysis performed later counted roughly 80 million unique TCR beta chains (roughly 11 million of them shared). Some clones are missing from TCRdb's copy, which holds only in-frame ones; the method was immunoSEQ multiplex PCR. D and trimming come from the DNA, and the V and J calls and clone size come from that table. The table includes 150,000 to 200,000 clones, approximately 82% detected once. This sample is part of a study of cytomegalovirus exposure and HLA in healthy donors. Notes on the study in general: Associated with cytomegalovirus, according to the listing, were about 160 TCR beta chains. In a later analysis, HLA-associated TCR beta chains were more clonally expanded than equally common others. TRBV6-2, TRBV6-3 and some other V segments were unresolvable in 87-base-pair reads.

J lost 11 bases, V lost 0 bases, and 9 bases had no gene match. The CDR3 sequence is 16 residues long. Germline assignment: CDR1 SEHNR and CDR2 FQNEAQ (reference sequence). This rearrangement joins TRBV7-9 to TRBJ2-1; the match to TRBD2 covers 11 bases. The TCR sequence derives from a man between 40 and 49 years old in good health and CMV-seropositive. The sample consisted of PBMCs. The chain's CDR3 is CASSLAGTSGLVKQFF. The CDR3 DNA reads TGTGCCAGCAGCTTAGCCGGGACTAGCGGCTTAGTTAAGCAGTTCTTC.